This T cell receptor beta chain was identified in a study of T-cell memory formation after mild COVID-19. Overall study findings and caveats: Nothing confirmed that second-wave clones peaking on day 37 were specific for SARS-CoV-2. CM and EM subsets held most contracting CD4+ clones; EMRA held CD8+ ones. In pre-infection memory, a portion of responding clones appeared, which suggested that cross-reactive memory joined. Clones contracting day 15 to 85 were balanced CD4/CD8; later expanders leaned CD4+.

A note on this clonotype: Its specificity is unknown.

J lost 5 bases, V lost 6 bases, and 7 bases had no gene match. From germline, CDR1 is DFQATT and CDR2 SNEGSKA (reference sequence). This CDR3 has 13 residues. TCRdb analysed the 5' RACE reads with MiXCR anew, one entry per CDR3 protein. The sample records roughly 510,000 distinct CDR3 sequences, roughly a sixth being singletons. This receptor was identified in an adult woman who had mild COVID-19 (a few samples of this study predate the infection). Cell type and time point are not known. The chain recombines TRBV20-1 with TRBJ1-2; 9 bases align to TRBD1. The sequencing sample was made of PBMCs or a T cell subset sorted from them (not recorded which). CDR3 in amino acids: CSARDRDSYGYTF. The CDR3 DNA follows: TGCAGTGCAAGGGACAGGGATTCGTATGGCTACACCTTC.